What follows are 32 T cell receptor beta chains derived from one specimen sequenced in a study of cytomegalovirus exposure and HLA in healthy donors. This PCR relied on a set of 60 Vbeta primers and 13 Jbeta primers. Here immunoSEQ multiplex PCR was the method, and the copy in TCRdb shows in-frame clones only, minus some. The sample is made up of over 55,000 clones, and the top ten hold more than 15% of it. The sequencing sample was made of PBMCs. Every receptor here comes from a boy aged 10-17 years in good health and CMV-seronegative.

The chain has TRBV29-1 and TRBJ2-3; 7 nucleotides match TRBD2. The V and J ends lost 4 bases and 8 bases, in that order; junction bases with no gene match: 12. Germline assignment: CDR1 SQVTM and CDR2 ANQGSEA. CDR3 length: 14 residues. CDR3 sequence (DNA): TGCAGCGTTGGGGGTTCTAGCGGAGGAGGTACGCAGTATTTT. This encodes CSVGGSSGGGTQYF.

This chain joins TRBV18 and TRBJ2-1, with D possibly being TRBD2 (6 bases). V was pared by 6 bases and J by 4 bases, with 19 bases between. Germline CDR1 and CDR2: KGHSH and LQKENI. This CDR3 contains 16 residues. CDR3 region: CASSLEAAGPYNEQFF. DNA for the CDR3: TGTGCCAGCTCCCTAGAGGCCGCGGGGCCGTACAATGAGCAGTTCTTC.

The J gene is TRBJ2-1, the V gene TRBV25-1, with 12 bases identical to TRBD2. Germline V gene lookup returns CDR1 MGHDK and CDR2 SYGVNS. V trimming: 4 bases; J trimming: 5 bases; junction bases outside the gene matches: 12. The CDR3 contains 18 residues. The CDR3 sequence is CASSGGGILAGGNNEQFF. CDR3 nucleotide sequence: TGTGCCAGCAGTGGGGGAGGTATACTAGCGGGAGGAAACAATGAGCAGTTCTTC.

The chain has TRBV30 and TRBJ1-2, with TRBD1 as a possible D gene (6 bases). The CDR3 consists of 13 residues. Germline V gives CDR1 GTSNPN, CDR2 SVGIG (reference sequence). Trimming left V 5 bases short and J 3 bases short, with 13 bases between. CDR3 sequence: CAWVGGRDYGYTF. Here the CDR3 DNA reads TGTGCCTGGGTCGGGGGGCGCGACTATGGCTACACCTTC.

V usage is TRBV6-6 and J usage is TRBJ2-5, with 11 bases lining up with TRBD2. The V and J ends lost 5 bases and 4 bases, in that order; junction bases with no gene match: 9. Germline V lookup: CDR1 MNHNY, CDR2 SVGAGI (reference sequence). There are 16 residues in the CDR3. The CDR3 loop reads CASSRGAGLAGETQYF. The CDR3 nucleotides are TGTGCCAGCAGTAGGGGAGCTGGACTAGCGGGAGAGACCCAGTACTTC.

The chain carries TRBV6-5 and TRBJ2-7; 7 nucleotides agree with TRBD1. Germline loops: CDR1 MNHEY, CDR2 SVGAGI. The CDR3 spans 13 residues. Trimming at V came to 5 bases and at J to 3 bases, leaving 4 bases not matched to a gene. CDR3 nucleotides: TGTGCCAGCAGTAGACAGGGAAACTACGAGCAGTACTTC. This gives the protein CASSRQGNYEQYF.

The rearrangement links TRBV6-5 to TRBJ2-7; a possible D gene is TRBD1 (5 bases). V was pared by 9 bases and J by 2 bases, with 20 bases between. Germline lookup yields CDR1 MNHEY and CDR2 SVGAGI. CDR3 length equals 15 residues. The CDR3 here is CASHDGAAQTYEQYF. The CDR3, as DNA: TGTGCCAGTCACGATGGGGCGGCCCAAACCTACGAGCAGTACTTC.

The V and J genes are TRBV7-7 and TRBJ1-3; tentative D call: TRBD1 (6 bases). The germline V gene encodes CDR1 SSHAT and CDR2 FNYEAQ (reference sequence). CDR3 length equals 14 residues. Trimming stripped 2 bases from V and 4 bases from J, with 9 bases between. CDR3 protein: CASSLTGPGNTIYF. DNA of the CDR3: TGTGCCAGCAGCTTAACAGGGCCCGGAAACACCATATATTTT.

The chain is built from TRBV29-1 and TRBJ1-3; D possibly corresponds to TRBD1 (5 bases). This CDR3 contains 19 residues. Trimming shortened V by 3 bases and J by 0 bases, and 24 bases separated the two germline ends. Germline CDR1 SQVTM, CDR2 ANQGSEA. The CDR3 bases are TGCAGCGTTGAGCCCCTTAGTGGGGACTCCCAATTCTCTGGAAACACCATATATTTT. Translated, it gives CSVEPLSGDSQFSGNTIYF.

The chain joins TRBV6-1 to TRBJ1-5; 7 positions match TRBD1. Germline CDR1 reads MNHNS; CDR2 reads SASEGT. There are 15 residues in the CDR3. Trimming took 2 bases from V and 4 from J; bases not matched to a gene: 5. The CDR3 DNA reads as TGTGCCAGCAGTGAAAATGCAGGGGGGAATCAGCCCCAGCATTTT. Its translation is CASSENAGGNQPQHF.

This rearrangement joins TRBV6-6 to TRBJ2-7, with D tentatively TRBD1 (6 bases). Per germline, CDR1 MNHNY and CDR2 SVGAGI (reference sequence). The CDR3 is 11 amino acids. V was trimmed by 6 bases and J by 5 bases, leaving 8 bases between them. Here the CDR3 DNA reads TGTGCCAGCAGCCCAGGGGACGAGCAGTACTTC. As protein: CASSPGDEQYF.

V usage is TRBV27 and J usage is TRBJ1-1; D perhaps matches TRBD1 (5 bases). This CDR3 has 14 amino acids. The germline V gene encodes CDR1 MNHEY and CDR2 SMNVEV (reference sequence). Trimming removed 2 bases at V and 3 bases at J, with 10 bases between. The CDR3 protein is CASSLQTGYTEAFF. The CDR3 nucleotides are TGTGCCAGCAGTTTACAAACAGGTTACACTGAAGCTTTCTTT.

The gene calls are TRBV7-7 and TRBJ1-4, with D possibly being TRBD1 (6 bases). Germline V gives CDR1 SSHAT, CDR2 FNYEAQ (reference sequence). The CDR3 sequence is 15 residues long. V lost 5 bases and J 0 bases, leaving 10 bases between the germline ends. CDR3 sequence: CASSPGVATNEKLFF. Written as DNA, the CDR3 is TGTGCCAGCAGCCCAGGGGTCGCAACTAATGAAAAACTGTTTTTT.

CDR3 DNA: TGTGCCAGCAGTTTACAGGGGGTCGGACAGCCCCAGCATTTT. This gives the protein CASSLQGVGQPQHF. This chain joins TRBV27 and TRBJ1-5, with 7 bases that match TRBD1. Germline lookup yields CDR1 MNHEY and CDR2 SMNVEV (reference sequence). The CDR3 runs to 14 residues. After removal of 2 bases from V and 7 bases from J, the junction contained 5 bases not matched to a gene.

This chain uses TRBV30 with TRBJ1-5; perhaps TRBD1 as D (5 bases). V was pared by 0 bases and J by 2 bases, with 8 bases between. The CDR3 is 14 amino acids. Germline loops: CDR1 GTSNPN, CDR2 SVGIG (reference sequence). CDR3 sequence: CAWSVLGRNQPQHF. The DNA for the CDR3 is TGTGCCTGGAGTGTACTGGGGCGCAATCAGCCCCAGCATTTT.

The chain joins TRBV2 to TRBJ2-2, with TRBD1 as a possible D gene (6 bases). The CDR3 consists of 13 residues. V was trimmed by 11 bases and J by 1 base, leaving 11 bases between them. CDR1 is SNHLY and CDR2 is FYNNEI in the germline V gene. CDR3 sequence reads: CAVDRQNTGELFF. In nucleotides, the CDR3 is TGTGCCGTTGACAGGCAGAACACCGGGGAGCTGTTTTTT.

The J gene is TRBJ2-7, the V gene TRBV11-2, with D unclear. Trimming pared 1 base from V and 3 bases from J, leaving 7 bases between. The CDR3 totals 13 residues. Germline values: CDR1 SGHAT, CDR2 FQNNGV. The CDR3 protein is CASSLGQVYEQYF. CDR3 nucleotides: TGTGCCAGCAGCTTAGGGCAGGTCTACGAGCAGTACTTC. Combining the CDR3 with reference TRBV11-2 and TRBJ2-7 gives the whole variable domain EAGVAQSPRYKIIEKRQSVAFWCNPISGHATLYWYQQILGQGPKLLIQFQNNGVVDDSQLPKDRFSAERLKGVDSTLKIQPAKLEDSAVYLCASSLGQVYEQYFGPGTRLTVT.

The rearrangement joins TRBV10-3 to TRBJ2-5, with 9 bases aligning to TRBD1. From germline, CDR1 is ENHRY and CDR2 SYGVKD. Trimming took 3 bases from V and 5 from J; bases not matched to a gene: 7. This CDR3 is built from 15 residues. The DNA for the CDR3 is TGTGCCATCAGTGAACCCGGGACAGGGAGCGAGACCCAGTACTTC. Translating it yields CAISEPGTGSETQYF.

The rearrangement links TRBV10-3 to TRBJ2-3; 9 bases align to TRBD2. CDR1 ENHRY and CDR2 SYGVKD come from the germline V gene. This CDR3 has 15 amino acids. Trimming at V came to 6 bases and at J to 5 bases, leaving 9 bases not matched to a gene. The CDR3 DNA sequence: TGTGCCATCAGGACTAGCGGACCAAGGGGAGATACGCAGTATTTT. Protein product: CAIRTSGPRGDTQYF.

This rearrangement joins TRBV7-2 to TRBJ2-7; TRBD2 agrees at 7 bases. Looked up from germline, CDR1 is SGHTA and CDR2 is FQGNSA. V shed 0 bases and J 1 base; nucleotides not matched to a gene: 3. This CDR3 is 15 amino acids long. Here the CDR3 DNA reads TGTGCCAGCAGCTTAGCAGCGGGACCATCCTACGAGCAGTACTTC. It specifies CASSLAAGPSYEQYF.

V gene TRBV28 combines with J gene TRBJ1-2; TRBD1 agrees at 8 bases. This CDR3 is built from 13 residues. The germline gives CDR1 MDHEN, CDR2 SYDVKM. V was clipped by 5 bases and J by 3 bases; unmatched bases: 2. The CDR3 nucleotides read TGTGCCAGCAGTCGGGACAGGCACTATGGCTACACCTTC. Protein: CASSRDRHYGYTF.

The chain is built from TRBV28 and TRBJ1-4; maybe TRBD1 (5 bases). V was trimmed by 9 bases and J by 4 bases, leaving 12 bases between them. CDR3 length: 13 residues. CDR1 and CDR2 from the germline V gene are MDHEN and SYDVKM. The CDR3 coding sequence is TGTGCCAGTCGGCAGGGCAATAATGAAAAACTGTTTTTT. This gives the protein CASRQGNNEKLFF. The entire variable domain, with the rest obtained from reference TRBV28 and TRBJ1-4, is as follows: DVKVTQSSRYLVKRTGEKVFLECVQDMDHENMFWYRQDPGLGLRLIYFSYDVKMKEKGDIPEGYSVSREKKERFSLILESASTNQTSMYLCASRQGNNEKLFFGSGTQLSVL.

CDR3 sequence (DNA): TGTGCCAGTAAGACTAGCGGCGTACGTTACAATGAGCAGTTCTTC. Amino acid sequence: CASKTSGVRYNEQFF. The gene calls are TRBV19 and TRBJ2-1; TRBD2 matches 9 bases. The CDR3 runs to 15 residues. Germline V gene sequence: CDR1 LNHDA, CDR2 SQIVND (reference sequence). With V trimmed by 7 bases and J by 4 bases, 8 bases remained unmatched.

This chain uses TRBV30 with TRBJ1-1; D unclear. This CDR3 has 13 amino acids. Between the trimmed V and J ends, which lost 0 bases and 0 bases, there was a span of 5 bases. In germline, CDR1 is GTSNPN, CDR2 SVGIG (reference sequence). In DNA, the CDR3 is TGTGCCTGGAGTGTAATTATGAACACTGAAGCTTTCTTT. Encoded protein: CAWSVIMNTEAFF.

CDR3 loop: CASSKRRDSNYGYTF. DNA of the CDR3: TGTGCCAGTAGTAAGCGCCGGGACAGTAACTATGGCTACACCTTC. The chain employs TRBV19 and TRBJ1-2; TRBD1 agrees at 7 bases. V lost 4 bases to trimming and J lost 1 base; unmatched junction nucleotides: 6. The CDR3 has 15 amino acids. Germline V gives CDR1 LNHDA, CDR2 SQIVND (reference sequence).

This chain links TRBV19 with TRBJ2-5; TRBD1 agrees at 7 bases. CDR1 LNHDA and CDR2 SQIVND come from the germline V gene (reference sequence). The V and J ends lost 9 bases and 2 bases, in that order; junction bases with no gene match: 15. The CDR3 loop spans 16 amino acids. The CDR3 spells CASSETGTESQETQYF. In DNA form, the CDR3 reads TGTGCCAGCTCTGAAACCGGGACAGAATCACAAGAGACCCAGTACTTC.

The chain carries TRBV6-8 and TRBJ1-4, with D hard to call. This CDR3 comprises 13 residues. V was shortened by 5 bases and J by 6 bases, with 10 bases between the two germline ends. CDR1 and CDR2 (germline): MNHGY, SAAAGT. In DNA, the CDR3 is TGTGCCAGCAGTCCCAGCGGGGATGAAAAACTGTTTTTT. Translating it yields CASSPSGDEKLFF.

The chain recombines TRBV2 with TRBJ2-3; D is unresolved. The CDR3 sequence is 15 residues long. Germline loops: CDR1 SNHLY, CDR2 FYNNEI. V lost 6 bases and J 0 bases, leaving 13 bases between the germline ends. CDR3 nucleotide sequence: TGTGCCAGCAGGAACCGGGTAACTAGCACAGATACGCAGTATTTT. The encoded protein is CASRNRVTSTDTQYF.

V usage is TRBV7-6 and J usage is TRBJ2-5, with a tentative D call TRBD1 (5 bases). The CDR3 spans 16 residues. Between the trimmed V and J ends, which lost 6 bases and 2 bases, there was a span of 19 bases. Germline-derived CDR1 and CDR2 are SGHVS and FNYEAQ. The CDR3 loop reads CASSRNPGNLQETQYF. CDR3 coding DNA: TGTGCCAGCAGTCGCAACCCAGGGAACCTACAAGAGACCCAGTACTTC.

The chain recombines TRBV29-1 with TRBJ2-3; D not certain. V lost 5 bases to trimming and J lost 6 bases, with 21 bases between them. The CDR3 is 15 amino acids. Germline V gene sequence: CDR1 SQVTM, CDR2 ANQGSEA. CDR3 nucleotides: TGCAGCGTTACAGACCCCTCCGGCAGGCCGGATACGCAGTATTTT. The encoded protein is CSVTDPSGRPDTQYF.

Here the CDR3 DNA reads TGTGCCAGCAGCCGGGACAGGGATGAAAAACTGTTTTTT. This encodes CASSRDRDEKLFF. The chain couples TRBV6-5 to TRBJ1-4; 9 bases are shared with TRBD1. V lost 6 bases to trimming and J lost 6 bases; unmatched junction nucleotides: 2. Germline V gene lookup returns CDR1 MNHEY and CDR2 SVGAGI. This CDR3 is 13 amino acids long.

The chain combines TRBV6-5 with TRBJ1-2; maybe TRBD1 (6 bases). The CDR3 loop spans 14 amino acids. Germline CDR1 and CDR2: MNHEY and SVGAGI. The V gene lost 0 bases and the J gene lost 5 bases, with 10 bases spanning the gap. The CDR3 region has the DNA TGTGCCAGCAGTTACTCGGGGACACTTTATGGCTACACCTTC. Translation gives CASSYSGTLYGYTF.